The source of this T cell receptor beta chain is a study of cytomegalovirus exposure and HLA in healthy donors. On the study more broadly: An early data release held tens of millions of unique TCRs from HLA-typed donors.

Overall study results and limits: Three chains linked to CMV were shown in vitro to be specific for CMV antigens. Donor immune exposure was known only as CMV serostatus.

PCR employed 60 Vbeta and 13 Jbeta primers. TCRdb's table, derived via immunoSEQ multiplex PCR, lists solely in-frame clones and lacks some. The sample lists some 150,000 clones, 80% to 85% seen once, with approximately 1.5% in the top ten. Donors were ostensibly healthy at sampling, although undocumented immune exposures were probable. The germline CDR1 and CDR2 sequences are MNHEY and SVGAGI. Trimming removed 6 bases from V and 7 bases from J; junction bases left unmatched: 5. This CDR3 comprises 14 residues. Note on this clone: Its specificity is unknown.

The chain employs TRBV6-5 and TRBJ1-4; TRBD1 matches 10 bases. The sequenced sample was PBMCs. The clonotype was recovered from a woman aged 18-29 years in good health and CMV-seronegative. The CDR3 spells CASRKGTGVEKLFF. CDR3 DNA: TGTGCCAGCAGGAAAGGGACAGGGGTTGAAAAACTGTTTTTT.